This T cell receptor beta chain was observed in a study of OX40 agonist ivuxolimab in advanced cancers. The wider study: Administration of intravenous ivuxolimab to patients occurred every 2 weeks at 0.01 to 10 mg/kg. Dose-escalation subjects each had hepatocellular carcinoma, melanoma, renal cell or head and neck cancer. Having had anti-PD-1, anti-PD-L1 or anti-CTLA-4 therapy before was allowed, and approximately 40% had some.

Note on this clone: What it binds is unknown.

Study results and limitations: There was clonal expansion of CD4+ and CD8+ blood T cells by week 6 at 0.1 to 3.0 mg/kg.

TCRdb's copy holds only in-frame clones and misses some; the assay was immunoSEQ multiplex PCR. The sample includes 65,000 to 90,000 clones, 85% to 90% seen only once; the top ten take around 0.51%. CDR3 length equals 12 residues. V gave up 8 bases and J gave up 10 bases, with 12 bases separating them. Germline V gene sequence: CDR1 MGHRA, CDR2 YSYEKL. This clonotype was sampled from an adult with an advanced solid tumor such as melanoma, head and neck, liver or kidney cancer. The rearrangement links TRBV4-1 to TRBJ2-6; unclear D gene. This specimen consisted of CD4+ or CD8+ T cells sorted from blood, obtained in a trial of the OX40 agonist ivuxolimab. CDR3 in DNA: TGCGCCAGCTCGCGACAAGGAAACGTCCTGACTTTC. Its protein is CASSRQGNVLTF.